The following is a T cell receptor beta chain sequence with its context. This entry is derived from a study of T cells after yellow fever vaccination. Study in general: Fractions of low cell number were prepared using SMART-Seq v4 Ultra Low Input.

5'RACE template switching generated TCR cDNA, adding a universal primer site and UMIs. TCRdb reprocessed the 5' RACE reads with MiXCR, giving one entry per CDR3 protein. The table lists 100,000 to 150,000 distinct CDR3 sequences, more than 7.5% of them singletons. The germline V gene has CDR1 LNHDA and CDR2 SQIVND (reference sequence). The CDR3 sequence is 12 residues long. V lost 6 bases, J lost 10 bases, and 15 bases lay in between. This specimen was CD8+ T cells sorted from PBMCs, taken on the day of the yellow fever booster vaccination. This sequence joins TRBV19 and TRBJ1-1, with D perhaps TRBD1 (5 bases). This clonotype was obtained from a man aged 18 to 29 who received the YFV17D yellow fever vaccine. The CDR3 region has the DNA TGTGCCAGTAGGACAGATCCCCGGGGAGCTTTCTTT. Its translation is CASRTDPRGAFF.